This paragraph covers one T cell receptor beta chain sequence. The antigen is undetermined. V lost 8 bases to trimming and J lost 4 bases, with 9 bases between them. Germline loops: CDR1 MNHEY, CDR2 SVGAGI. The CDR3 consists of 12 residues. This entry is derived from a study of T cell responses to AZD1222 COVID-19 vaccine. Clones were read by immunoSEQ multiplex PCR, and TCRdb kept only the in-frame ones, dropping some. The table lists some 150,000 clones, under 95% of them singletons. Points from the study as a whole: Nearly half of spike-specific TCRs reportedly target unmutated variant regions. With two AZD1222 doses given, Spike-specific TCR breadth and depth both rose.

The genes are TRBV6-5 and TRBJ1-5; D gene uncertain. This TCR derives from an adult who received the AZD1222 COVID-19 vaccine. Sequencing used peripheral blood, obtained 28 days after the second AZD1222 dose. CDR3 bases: TGTGCCAGCCGCAACTTAAATCAGCCCCAGCATTTT. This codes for CASRNLNQPQHF.